A selection of T cell receptor beta chains follows, all from one sample in a study of T cell changes during pregnancy in multiple sclerosis. Profiled with immunoSEQ multiplex PCR; TCRdb holds only in-frame clones, not every one. Here the sample spans 40,000 to 50,000 clones, approximately 95% being singletons. Sequenced here: CD4+ T cells from peripheral blood mononuclear cells, sampled in the third trimester of pregnancy. All receptors come from a female donor with multiple sclerosis, enrolled in a pregnancy study. Each CDR3 is given with its conserved first and last residue.

V gene: TRBV19; J gene: TRBJ2-1; CDR3 protein: CASSRRDSSYNEQFF
V gene: TRBV19; J gene: TRBJ1-2; CDR3 protein: CASDLDGRGGYTF
V gene: TRBV18; J gene: TRBJ2-3; CDR3 protein: CASSREITDTQYF
V gene: TRBV9; J gene: TRBJ2-5; CDR3 protein: CASSVAPTREETQYF
V gene: TRBV5-1; J gene: TRBJ1-6; CDR3 protein: CASSGTGGVAPLHF
V gene: TRBV11-2; J gene: TRBJ2-7; CDR3 protein: CASSPPAGMLYEQYF
V gene: TRBV6-5; J gene: TRBJ2-7; CDR3 protein: CASSYSIAGVRSTQYF
V gene: TRBV18; J gene: TRBJ1-5; CDR3 protein: CASSPPGQGYQPQHF
V gene: TRBV5-6; J gene: TRBJ1-2; CDR3 protein: CASSLQGMGNGYTF
V gene: TRBV7-6; J gene: TRBJ2-5; CDR3 protein: CASSTGTGRQETQYF
V gene: TRBV6-5; J gene: TRBJ1-1; CDR3 protein: CASSYRQGGTEAFF
V gene: TRBV7-2; J gene: TRBJ1-6; CDR3 protein: CASSLGRGGEPLHF
V gene: TRBV19; J gene: TRBJ1-2; CDR3 protein: CASSMEGQASYGYTF
V gene: TRBV6-1; J gene: TRBJ2-7; CDR3 protein: CASMVGQTYEQYF
V gene: TRBV27; J gene: TRBJ1-1; CDR3 protein: CASSLQGGRPAFF
V gene: TRBV6-5; J gene: TRBJ1-1; CDR3 protein: CASSSPAYGTEAFF
V gene: TRBV12-5; J gene: TRBJ2-1; CDR3 protein: CASGLAHSINEQFF
V gene: TRBV12-1; J gene: TRBJ2-7; CDR3 protein: CASSFEGTGKTYEQYF
V gene: TRBV7-9; J gene: TRBJ2-3; CDR3 protein: CASSLLPGGGGGDTQYF
V gene: TRBV5-1; J gene: TRBJ2-1; CDR3 protein: CASSLAELGSYNEQFF
V gene: TRBV11-3; J gene: TRBJ2-3; CDR3 protein: CASSSDRITDTQYF
V gene: TRBV19; J gene: TRBJ1-5; CDR3 protein: CASNRDRGNQPQHF
V gene: TRBV6-5; J gene: TRBJ2-3; CDR3 protein: CASSYSGLVTDTQYF
V gene: TRBV6-5; J gene: TRBJ2-7; CDR3 protein: CATRGQPHEQYF
V gene: TRBV6-6; J gene: TRBJ1-5; CDR3 protein: CASSSRTGSNQPQHF
V gene: TRBV30; J gene: TRBJ2-7; CDR3 protein: CAWRTSGSYEQYF
V gene: TRBV5-6; J gene: TRBJ2-6; CDR3 protein: CASSSEDRGAGANVLTF
V gene: TRBV6-1; J gene: TRBJ2-7; CDR3 protein: CASSEEDRGWTYEQYF
V gene: TRBV18; J gene: TRBJ2-5; CDR3 protein: CASSPKSLAETQYF
V gene: TRBV6-1; J gene: TRBJ1-1; CDR3 protein: CASSEFRDRNTEAFF
V gene: TRBV5-6; J gene: TRBJ1-2; CDR3 protein: CASSLGGGYTF
V gene: TRBV6-8; J gene: TRBJ1-5; CDR3 protein: CASSFARGRVSNQPQHF